Below are 7 T cell receptor beta chains sequenced from a single sample in a study of Ad26.COV2.S vaccination and SARS-CoV-2 variants. Assay: immunoSEQ multiplex PCR; the TCRdb copy retains only in-frame clones and omits some. Counted here are a few hundred thousand clones, 83% occurring once; the ten biggest clones make up about 8%. Treatment defined: about 20 received Ad26.COV2.S at low or high dose, single or two shots; five or six received placebo; per-sample allocation not given. Following the first vaccine or placebo injection, samples were taken on day 63. The sequencing here drew on peripheral blood, taken in a trial of Ad26.COV2.S vaccine versus placebo. The source of these receptors is a person aged 18 to 59 who received the Ad26.COV2.S COVID-19 vaccine or a placebo.

On this clone: A clone one base away is much larger, so this may be a read error. V usage is TRBV5-6 and J usage is TRBJ1-2; D not certain. The CDR3 loop spans 16 amino acids. Germline CDR1 reads SGHDT; CDR2 reads YYEEEE. The CDR3 protein is CASSLKIGIGFNGYIF. The CDR3 bases are TGTGCCAGCAGCTTGAAAATCGGAATAGGTTTTAATGGCTACATCTTC.

This clone has a count of ten or more. Other DNA sequences in the sample encode the same CDR3. The CDR3 reads CASSLGSGGEQYF. Here the CDR3 DNA reads TGCGCCAGCAGCTTGGGGTCAGGGGGCGAGCAGTACTTC. This chain joins TRBV5-1 and TRBJ2-7, with 7 nucleotides matching TRBD1. Germline trimming cut 0 bases from V and 6 bases from J; bases unmatched to any gene: 3. Looked up from germline, CDR1 is SGHRS and CDR2 is YFSETQ. The CDR3 loop spans 13 amino acids.

The genes are TRBV2 and TRBJ1-1, with unresolved D. Germline V gene lookup returns CDR1 SNHLY and CDR2 FYNNEI. This CDR3 is 13 amino acids long. V gave up 7 bases and J gave up 0 bases, with 9 bases separating them. CDR3: CASTLDLNTEAFF. For the CDR3, the DNA is TGTGCCAGCACCCTGGACCTGAACACTGAAGCTTTCTTT.

The V call is TRBV7-9, the J call TRBJ2-5; 9 bases fit TRBD2. Per germline, CDR1 SEHNR and CDR2 FQNEAQ (reference sequence). V shed 2 bases and J 1 base; nucleotides not matched to a gene: 2. This CDR3 contains 15 residues. The chain's CDR3 is CASSLLAGSQETQYF. In DNA, the CDR3 is TGTGCCAGCAGCTTACTAGCGGGGTCCCAAGAGACCCAGTACTTC.

V gene TRBV20-1 combines with J gene TRBJ2-1; unclear D gene. The germline V gene encodes CDR1 DFQATT and CDR2 SNEGSKA (reference sequence). CDR3 length equals 12 residues. V was clipped by 3 bases and J by 4 bases, with 7 bases between them. CDR3 nucleotides: TGCAGTGCTAGTCCCCGATACAATGAGCAGTTCTTC. Amino acids: CSASPRYNEQFF.

This clone has just a few counts. The chain is built from TRBV23-1 and TRBJ1-5; 8 positions match TRBD1. TRBV23-1 is an ORF, and what it does is uncertain. V lost 7 bases to trimming and J lost 3 bases; unmatched junction nucleotides: 20. This CDR3 contains 19 residues. CDR3 loop: CASTPKGGRGRMDNQPQHF. Here the CDR3 DNA reads TGCGCCAGCACGCCGAAGGGGGGCAGGGGGCGAATGGACAATCAGCCCCAGCATTTT.

The V gene is TRBV7-9, the J gene TRBJ1-1, with D possibly matching TRBD1 (5 bases). Trimming stripped 4 bases from V and 1 base from J, with 16 bases between. The CDR3 runs to 16 residues. CDR1 is SEHNR and CDR2 is FQNEAQ in the germline V gene (reference sequence). DNA of the CDR3: TGTGCCAGCAGCTCCCGGGGGGTGGCAGCGAACACTGAAGCTTTCTTT. Protein: CASSSRGVAANTEAFF.